This T cell receptor (beta chain) came from a study of T cell repertoires in cytomegalovirus infection. Study details: CMV epitopes in the study were HLA-C-restricted (recently identified) and HLA-B-restricted (well studied). Public TCR beta signatures marked donors with CMV infection and the matching HLA. Overall study results and limits: Ex vivo, HLA-C-restricted CMV-specific TCR beta clonotypes prevailed over the rest of the response. Identification of carriers of CMV plus the relevant HLA was achieved through cumulative public TCR beta family frequency.

TCRdb fed the reads into MiXCR, producing one record per CDR3 protein. In the table there are about 920,000 distinct CDR3 sequences, around 30% of which are singletons. Looked up from germline, CDR1 is LGHDT and CDR2 is YNNKEL (reference sequence). Trimming cost V 1 base and J 2 bases; bases outside gene matches: 4. This CDR3 contains 16 residues. In regard to this clonotype: Its matching antigen is unknown.

The input for sequencing was cultured CD8+ T cells from PBMCs, taken from culture after CMV antigen stimulation. V usage is TRBV3-1 and J usage is TRBJ2-3; 9 bases are a match to TRBD2. The source is a human donor in good health (CMV status not recorded). Some clones in this sample may be carry-over from other donors' samples. CDR3 sequence (DNA): TGTGCCAGCAGCCAAGTTGCGGGGGGGATCACAGATACGCAGTATTTT. This sequence encodes CASSQVAGGITDTQYF.